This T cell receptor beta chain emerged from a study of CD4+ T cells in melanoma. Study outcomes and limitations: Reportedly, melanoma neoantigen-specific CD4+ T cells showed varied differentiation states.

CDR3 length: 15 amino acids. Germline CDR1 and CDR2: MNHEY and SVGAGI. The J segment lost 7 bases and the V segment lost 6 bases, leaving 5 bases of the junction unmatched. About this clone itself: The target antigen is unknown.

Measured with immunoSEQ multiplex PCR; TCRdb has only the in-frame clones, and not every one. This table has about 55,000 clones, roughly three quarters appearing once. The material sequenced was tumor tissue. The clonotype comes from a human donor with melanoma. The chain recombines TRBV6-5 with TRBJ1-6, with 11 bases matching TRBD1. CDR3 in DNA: TGTGCCAGCAGCACGGGACAGGGGGGGAATTCACCCCTCCACTTT. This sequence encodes CASSTGQGGNSPLHF.